Given below is one T cell receptor beta chain in context. Its cognate antigen is unknown. These data belong to a study of cytomegalovirus exposure and HLA in healthy donors. Whole-study context: Unique TCRs numbering some 93 million, obtained from HLA-typed donors, made up an early data release. Among the roughly 430 genotyped donors, 70% to 85% were placed in the Caucasian-associated ancestry cluster.

This CDR3 comprises 15 residues. Germline values: CDR1 SGHRS, CDR2 YFSETQ. V was clipped by 2 bases and J by 8 bases; unmatched bases: 7. Primers for the PCR totalled 60 Vbeta and 13 Jbeta. Profiling relied on immunoSEQ multiplex PCR, and the TCRdb table lists in-frame clones only, not all of them. The data hold some 150,000 clones, with 85% to 90% observed a single time. Whole-study results and caveats: In all likelihood, a cluster of highly shared sequence variants was a sequencing artifact.

The V call is TRBV5-1, the J call TRBJ1-4, with 9 bases aligning to TRBD1. What was sequenced was PBMCs. The receptor was isolated from a woman between 25 and 40 years old in good health and CMV-seronegative. The CDR3 DNA reads TGCGCCAGCAGCTTTGGGACAGGGATTCGAGAAAAACTGTTTTTT. It is translated as CASSFGTGIREKLFF.